A selection of T cell receptor beta chains follows, all from one sample in a study of STAT5B mutations in CD4+ large granular lymphocyte leukemia. Using immunoSEQ multiplex PCR, the repertoire was profiled, and TCRdb retains in-frame clones only, with some absent. The sample holds 25,000 to 35,000 clones, 78% seen once. The sample comprised CD4+ T cells from blood buffy coats. These receptors came from a human donor in good health. The CDR3 runs from the conserved cysteine through the conserved F or W.

CASSVGVTSETQYF,TRBV9
CASRAKTGKTRPQHF,TRBV10-1
CASSRNGRQAYEQYF,TRBV14
CASMTAANTGELFF,TRBV27
CASSTAQSLNSPLHF,TRBV19
CASSQERLVSTNEQYF,TRBV4-2
CASSFWQGLWPQHF,TRBV5-6
CASSSRSGGYEQYF,TRBV18
CASSPQTRGSGANVLTF,TRBV18
CASSYSTETDGYTF,TRBV6-5
CASSLAVQGALGYTF,TRBV7-9
CAWSAGGGQYF,TRBV30
CASSIGAAKNIQYF,TRBV19
CASKGFETQYF,TRBV6-1
CASSQLTGVETQYF,TRBV4-1
CAVQALNTEAFF,TRBV19